A selection of T cell receptor beta chains follows, all from one sample in a study of blood T cell repertoires in COVID-19. Profiled with immunoSEQ multiplex PCR; TCRdb holds only in-frame clones, not every one. The table includes about 300,000 clones, 85% to 90% detected once. The sample consisted of peripheral blood. These receptors came from a woman aged 50 to 60 with COVID-19, enrolled during active disease. Each CDR3 is given with its conserved first and last residue. D genes are given only for firm matches. Clone size is not always given. Where it is, it says once, few, many or a class for expanded clones.

>NA|TRBV11-2|TRBJ1-2|NA
CASSSRLQQNYGYTF
TGTGCCAGCAGCTCTCGCCTACAGCAGAACTATGGCTACACCTTC
>NA|TRBV19|TRBJ2-1|TRBD2
CASSISGLAGYNEQFF
TGTGCCAGTAGTATCAGTGGGCTAGCGGGTTACAATGAGCAGTTCTTC
>NA|TRBV7-9|TRBJ1-1|NA
CASSLVLNTEAFF
TGTGCCAGCAGCCTTGTTTTGAACACTGAAGCTTTCTTT
>NA|TRBV3-1/TRBV3-2|TRBJ2-7|NA
CASSHIYEQYF
TGTGCCAGCAGCCATATCTACGAGCAGTACTTC
>NA|TRBV3-1/TRBV3-2|TRBJ2-7|TRBD2
CASSPTLGLAGLWATYEQYF
TGTGCCAGCAGCCCGACCTTAGGACTAGCGGGTCTCTGGGCAACCTACGAGCAGTACTTC
>NA|TRBV6-5|TRBJ2-6|NA
CASSSGTISGANVLTF
TGTGCCAGCAGTTCTGGCACGATCTCTGGGGCCAACGTCCTGACTTTC
>NA|TRBV5-1|TRBJ1-2|TRBD1
CASSSSTGGGYGYTF
TGCGCCAGCAGCTCATCAACAGGGGGCGGCTATGGCTACACCTTC
>NA|TRBV27|TRBJ2-7|TRBD2
CASSFRVLAGDYEQYF
TGTGCCAGCAGTTTCAGGGTACTAGCGGGAGACTACGAGCAGTACTTC
>NA|TRBV2|TRBJ2-7|TRBD1
CASTPQGVLKDYEQYF
TGTGCCAGCACCCCTCAGGGGGTATTAAAAGACTACGAGCAGTACTTC
>NA|TRBV11-2|TRBJ2-3|NA
CASSPGLSTDTQYF
TGTGCCAGCAGCCCCGGACTGAGCACAGATACGCAGTATTTT
>NA|TRBV7-2|TRBJ2-7|NA
CASSQRTYEQYF
TGTGCCAGCAGCCAGCGAACCTACGAGCAGTACTTC
>NA|TRBV30|TRBJ1-4|TRBD1
CAWGRQGTTNEKLFF
TGTGCCTGGGGTCGACAGGGGACCACTAATGAAAAACTGTTTTTT
>NA|TRBV6-5|TRBJ2-7|TRBD1
CASSSTGTGAFDEQYF
TGTGCCAGCAGTTCTACCGGGACAGGGGCCTTCGACGAGCAGTACTTC
>NA|TRBV11-2|TRBJ1-3|TRBD1
CASSLSPDRFSGNTIYF
TGTGCCAGCAGCTTAAGTCCGGACAGGTTCTCTGGAAACACCATATATTTT
>NA|TRBV3-1/TRBV3-2|TRBJ2-1|TRBD2
CASSQVSPGLAGVTEQFF
TGTGCCAGCAGCCAAGTTAGCCCCGGGCTAGCGGGAGTCACTGAGCAGTTCTTC
>NA|TRBV11-1|TRBJ1-2|TRBD1
CASSPDRAGYGYTF
TGTGCCAGCAGCCCAGACAGGGCGGGCTATGGCTACACCTTC
>NA|TRBV29-1|TRBJ2-7|NA
CSVLGTGEQYF
TGCAGCGTTCTGGGTACAGGCGAGCAGTACTTC
>once|TRBV18|TRBJ1-5|NA
CASSHTDSNQPQHF
TGTGCCAGCTCCCACACCGATAGCAATCAGCCCCAGCATTTT
>NA|TRBV11-2|TRBJ2-5|NA
CASSLRLQTQYF
TGTGCCAGCAGCCTTAGACTTCAGACCCAGTACTTC
>NA|TRBV18|TRBJ2-5|TRBD1
CASSPGQGPGSQYF
TGTGCCAGCTCACCAGGACAGGGCCCAGGGTCCCAGTACTTC
>NA|TRBV7-8|TRBJ2-5|TRBD1
CASRSGTGGAGTQYF
TGTGCCAGCAGGTCGGGGACAGGGGGCGCTGGGACCCAGTACTTC
>NA|TRBV10-2|TRBJ1-5|TRBD1
CASSVFGQGNQPQHF
TGCGCCAGCAGTGTTTTCGGACAGGGAAATCAGCCCCAGCATTTT
>once|TRBV5-5|TRBJ2-2|TRBD2
CASSLEGGRNTGELFF
TGTGCCAGCAGCTTGGAGGGCGGGAGGAACACCGGGGAGCTGTTTTTT
>NA|TRBV30|TRBJ1-1|NA
CASEHLSGRGFTMNTEAFF
TGTGCCTCCGAGCACCTCTCAGGAAGGGGTTTCACGATGAACACTGAAGCTTTCTTT
>NA|TRBV2|TRBJ1-3|TRBD1
CASTGEGQARTGNTIYF
TGTGCCAGCACGGGGGAAGGACAGGCTCGAACTGGAAACACCATATATTTT
>NA|TRBV11-3|TRBJ2-3|NA
CASSLQGTDTQYF
TGTGCCAGCAGCTTACAGGGTACAGATACGCAGTATTTT
>NA|TRBV29-1|TRBJ1-1|NA
CSVCVGVNTEAFF
TGCAGCGTTTGCGTAGGGGTGAACACTGAAGCTTTCTTT
>NA|TRBV2|TRBJ1-5|NA
CASSPTGGTKAQHF
TGTGCCAGCAGTCCAACGGGTGGGACAAAAGCCCAGCATTTT
>NA|TRBV5-1|TRBJ1-1|NA
CASSLAVGTEAFF
TGCGCCAGCAGCTTGGCCGTTGGCACAGAAGCTTTCTTT
>NA|TRBV29-1|TRBJ2-3|TRBD2
CSVEDRSTGGTQYF
TGCAGCGTTGAAGATCGCTCTACGGGGGGTACGCAGTATTTT
>NA|TRBV11-2|TRBJ2-7|NA
CASSLGGTYLYEQYF
TGTGCCAGCAGCTTAGGGGGGACTTACCTCTACGAGCAGTACTTC
>NA|TRBV29-1|TRBJ1-2|TRBD1
CSAVHTGDYGYTF
TGCAGCGCCGTCCACACAGGGGACTATGGCTACACCTTC
>NA|TRBV30|TRBJ2-7|NA
CAWTTGLSYEQYF
TGTGCCTGGACCACGGGACTGTCCTACGAGCAGTACTTC
>once|TRBV11-3|TRBJ2-5|TRBD2
CASSSAGGETQYF
TGTGCCAGCAGCTCAGCGGGGGGGGAGACCCAGTACTTC
>NA|TRBV5-1|TRBJ2-7|NA
CASSSGSPYEQYF
TGCGCCAGTTCCTCAGGGTCCCCCTACGAGCAGTACTTC
>NA|TRBV7-9|TRBJ1-1|NA
CASSPQLNTEAFF
TGTGCCAGCAGCCCACAGCTGAACACTGAAGCTTTCTTT
>NA|TRBV29-1|TRBJ2-5|NA
CSVEEGGTAQYF
TGCAGCGTTGAAGAGGGGGGAACGGCCCAGTACTTC
>NA|TRBV29-1|TRBJ2-1|NA
CSGLQSSYNEQFF
TGCAGCGGTCTACAGAGCTCCTACAATGAGCAGTTCTTC
>NA|TRBV19|TRBJ2-1|NA
CASSIGGGVSNEQFF
TGTGCCAGTAGTATCGGGGGAGGCGTAAGCAATGAGCAGTTCTTC
>NA|TRBV11-3|TRBJ2-5|NA
CASSLLQVGQETQYF
TGTGCCAGCAGCTTATTACAGGTTGGGCAAGAGACCCAGTACTTC
>NA|TRBV7-6|TRBJ1-1|NA
CASSLAVSGTFFGNTEAFF
TGTGCCAGCAGCTTAGCAGTGTCCGGGACTTTCTTCGGGAACACTGAAGCTTTCTTT
>NA|TRBV30|TRBJ2-3|TRBD1
CAWSADPGTELWDTQYF
TGTGCCTGGAGCGCAGACCCAGGGACAGAATTGTGGGATACGCAGTATTTT
>once|TRBV12-3/TRBV12-4|TRBJ2-5|NA
CASSPTAGETQYF
TGTGCCAGCAGTCCGACGGCGGGGGAGACCCAGTACTTC
>NA|TRBV11-2|TRBJ2-3|NA
CASSITLTRTQYF
TGTGCCAGCAGCATCACCCTGACTAGGACGCAGTATTTT
>NA|TRBV7-2|TRBJ2-7|TRBD1
CASRSGQGVDVEQYF
TGTGCCAGCAGGTCGGGACAGGGAGTGGATGTCGAGCAGTACTTC
>NA|TRBV7-2|TRBJ2-1|TRBD2
CASTQGGRWLSSYNEQFF
TGTGCCAGCACCCAGGGCGGGAGGTGGCTGAGCTCCTACAATGAGCAGTTCTTC
>NA|TRBV6-1|TRBJ1-2|TRBD1
CASSERQGGYGYTF
TGTGCCAGCAGTGAAAGACAGGGTGGCTATGGCTACACCTTC
>NA|TRBV5-4|TRBJ1-4|TRBD1
CASSPGQGSEKLFF
TGTGCCAGCAGCCCGGGACAGGGAAGCGAAAAACTGTTTTTT
>NA|TRBV27|TRBJ2-5|TRBD2
CASRRAGVGQTQYF
TGTGCCAGCAGGCGAGCGGGAGTTGGGCAGACCCAGTACTTC